This TCR beta chain is from a study of shared clonotypes between healthy human individuals. General study findings and limits: Compared with memory subsets, naive subsets generally had larger estimated richness.

Several immunoSEQ plates received, in even portions, the genomic DNA of each subset. Each sorted subset replicate got 200 ng genomic DNA, 30,000 or so genomes. Sequencing used immunoSEQ multiplex PCR; TCRdb keeps in-frame clones, though not all of them. The table records around 600,000 clones, about 96% of them present only once. A remark on this clone: The antigen remains unidentified.

The specimen sequenced was naive CD4+ T cells sorted from blood. Subset defined: CD45RA+ positively selected. The receptor was derived from a woman between 25 and 40 years old in good health.

CDR3 sequence: CASRVAGAYEQYF. The CDR3 bases are TGTGCCAGTAGAGTAGCGGGAGCCTACGAGCAGTACTTC. This chain links TRBV19 with TRBJ2-7, with TRBD2 matching 9 bases. The CDR3 contains 13 residues. CDR1 and CDR2 (germline): LNHDA, SQIVND (reference sequence). With V trimmed by 6 bases and J by 2 bases, 2 bases remained unmatched. Based on the CDR3 plus reference TRBV19 and TRBJ2-7, the full variable domain is DGGITQSPKYLFRKEGQNVTLSCEQNLNHDAMYWYRQDPGQGLRLIYYSQIVNDFQKGDIAEGYSVSREKKESFPLTVTSAQKNPTAFYLCASRVAGAYEQYFGPGTRLTVT.